These 26 T cell receptor beta chains were sequenced from one sample in a study of graft-versus-host responses after intestinal transplantation. The data were produced by immunoSEQ multiplex PCR, yet TCRdb's version contains in-frame clones alone and is incomplete. This table has tens of thousands of clones, roughly 95% appearing once. Specimen: PBMCs, collected 156 days after intestinal transplant. These receptor sequences come from a human patient who received an intestinal transplant, so some T cells may come from the graft donor.

V usage is TRBV11-2 and J usage is TRBJ2-1, with 7 bases fitting TRBD2. CDR1 and CDR2 (germline): SGHAT, FQNNGV. This CDR3 is built from 16 residues. After removal of 0 bases from V and 0 bases from J, the junction contained 2 bases not matched to a gene. The CDR3 loop reads CASSLDERGSYNEQFF. The DNA of the CDR3 is TGTGCCAGCAGCTTAGATGAGCGGGGCTCCTACAATGAGCAGTTCTTC.

The rearrangement joins TRBV11-1 to TRBJ2-3; D is uncertain. Germline values: CDR1 SGHAT, CDR2 FQDESV (reference sequence). The CDR3 has 15 amino acids. The V end lost 0 bases, the J end lost 1 base, and 8 bases lay between the germline ends. The CDR3 coding sequence is TGTGCCAGCAGCTTAGCGGATCCCCGCACAGATACGCAGTATTTT. Its translation: CASSLADPRTDTQYF.

The chain carries TRBV4-1 and TRBJ1-4; D might be TRBD1 (5 bases). Germline V gene lookup returns CDR1 MGHRA and CDR2 YSYEKL. There are 14 residues in the CDR3. V was pared by 1 base and J by 12 bases, with 15 bases between. CDR3 loop: CASSQVGQQVELFF. The CDR3, as DNA: TGCGCCAGCAGCCAAGTGGGGCAACAGGTGGAACTGTTTTTT.

This chain links TRBV4-1 with TRBJ2-7; D unresolved. Germline lookup yields CDR1 MGHRA and CDR2 YSYEKL. Trimming removed 1 base at V and 4 bases at J, with 8 bases between. The CDR3 loop spans 13 amino acids. The DNA of the CDR3 is TGCGCCAGCAGCCAAGGACCGTGGTACGAGCAGTACTTC. It translates to CASSQGPWYEQYF.

The chain combines TRBV4-1 with TRBJ2-1, with a possible D match to TRBD2 (5 bases). Trimming pared 3 bases from V and 5 bases from J, leaving 11 bases between. Germline V gene lookup returns CDR1 MGHRA and CDR2 YSYEKL. The CDR3 has 14 residues. The CDR3 DNA follows: TGCGCCAGCAGCCACCCCAAGGAGGACAATGAGCAGTTCTTC. Residues: CASSHPKEDNEQFF.

J is TRBJ2-5 and V is TRBV28; 10 nucleotides agree with TRBD2. Germline V lookup: CDR1 MDHEN, CDR2 SYDVKM. This CDR3 contains 15 residues. After removal of 8 bases from V and 5 bases from J, the junction contained 11 bases not matched to a gene. CDR3 sequence (DNA): TGTGCCAGCGGAATCTCTAGCGGGAGCGTGGAGACCCAGTACTTC. It encodes CASGISSGSVETQYF.

The chain links TRBV7-8 to TRBJ2-7, with 8 bases fitting TRBD2. The J segment lost 0 bases and the V segment lost 5 bases, leaving 3 bases of the junction unmatched. Germline loops: CDR1 SGHVS, CDR2 FQNEAQ. CDR3 size: 14 residues. CDR3 DNA sequence: TGTGCCAGCAGCACGACTAGCGCCTCCTACGAGCAGTACTTC. This sequence encodes CASSTTSASYEQYF.

The rearrangement links TRBV27 to TRBJ2-1, with a tentative D call TRBD2 (6 bases). CDR3 size: 12 residues. Trimming pared 2 bases from V and 7 bases from J, leaving 6 bases between. Looked up from germline, CDR1 is MNHEY and CDR2 is SMNVEV (reference sequence). CDR3 loop: CASSLAGNEQFF. For the CDR3, the DNA is TGTGCCAGCAGTTTAGCGGGAAATGAGCAGTTCTTC.

The chain combines TRBV6-5 with TRBJ1-2; possibly TRBD1 for D (5 bases). This CDR3 has 13 residues. Per the germline V gene, CDR1 is MNHEY and CDR2 is SVGAGI. V gave up 5 bases and J gave up 4 bases, with 11 bases separating them. CDR3 nucleotide sequence: TGTGCCAGCAGTCCAGACGACAGCTATGGCTACACCTTC. Its translation: CASSPDDSYGYTF.

The chain joins TRBV5-6 to TRBJ2-2, with a tentative D call TRBD2 (5 bases). The V gene's germline CDR1 is SGHDT and CDR2 YYEEEE. The germline V and J ends were trimmed by 2 bases and 3 bases, with 14 bases remaining between them. CDR3 length: 16 residues. CDR3 residues: CASSLQLEGHTGELFF. CDR3 sequence (DNA): TGTGCCAGCAGCTTACAGTTAGAGGGCCACACCGGGGAGCTGTTTTTT. The variable domain in full, completed from reference TRBV5-6 and TRBJ2-2, reads DAGVTQSPTHLIKTRGQQVTLRCSPKSGHDTVSWYQQALGQGPQFIFQYYEEEERQRGNFPDRFSGHQFPNYSSELNVNALLLGDSALYLCASSLQLEGHTGELFFGEGSRLTVL.

The rearrangement links TRBV2 to TRBJ2-1; perhaps TRBD1 as D (7 bases). This CDR3 region has 16 residues. Trimming removed 3 bases from V and 4 bases from J, with 16 bases in between. In germline, CDR1 is SNHLY, CDR2 FYNNEI. The CDR3 DNA sequence: TGTGCCAGCAGTGATCCTGGCGGGACAGCTTACAATGAGCAGTTCTTC. This gives the protein CASSDPGGTAYNEQFF.

This sequence joins TRBV29-1 and TRBJ2-7; TRBD2 matches 7 bases. Germline V gene data show CDR1 as SQVTM and CDR2 as ANQGSEA. CDR3 size: 13 residues. The ends lost 3 bases at V and 3 bases at J; junction bases unmatched: 5. The CDR3 is CSVESGINYEQYF. In DNA, the CDR3 is TGCAGCGTTGAGAGCGGGATAAACTACGAGCAGTACTTC.

The J gene is TRBJ2-3, the V gene TRBV7-2, with 12 bases that match TRBD2. After removal of 4 bases from V and 1 base from J, the junction contained 6 bases not matched to a gene. Germline CDR1 reads SGHTA; CDR2 reads FQGNSA. This CDR3 spans 17 amino acids. CDR3 nucleotide sequence: TGTGCCAGCAGCTACCTAGCGGGAGGGAGGGGCACAGATACGCAGTATTTT. This translates into CASSYLAGGRGTDTQYF. The full variable domain, with the rest looked up from reference TRBV7-2 and TRBJ2-3, is GAGVSQSPSNKVTEKGKDVELRCDPISGHTALYWYRQSLGQGLEFLIYFQGNSAPDKSGLPSDRFSAERTGGSVSTLTIQRTQQEDSAVYLCASSYLAGGRGTDTQYFGPGTRLTVL.

This clone was observed a single time. The chain uses TRBV7-9 and TRBJ1-1; the D gene is possibly TRBD1 (5 bases). Trimming cost V 4 bases and J 3 bases, with 6 bases left between them. Germline V gene sequence: CDR1 SEHNR, CDR2 FQNEAQ (reference sequence). This CDR3 is built from 12 residues. CDR3 in amino acids: CASSWGDTEAFF. CDR3 nucleotide sequence: TGTGCCAGCAGCTGGGGGGACACTGAAGCTTTCTTT.

This clone appeared once. The chain has TRBV27 and TRBJ2-2; TRBD2 aligns across 7 bases. The CDR3 consists of 15 residues. Per the germline V gene, CDR1 is MNHEY and CDR2 is SMNVEV (reference sequence). Trimming removed 0 bases from V and 6 bases from J; junction bases left unmatched: 4. The CDR3 nucleotides read TGTGCCAGCAGTTTATCGGGAGGGATCCCCGGGGAGCTGTTTTTT. Translation gives CASSLSGGIPGELFF.

The gene calls are TRBV13 and TRBJ2-1, with D possibly matching TRBD2 (5 bases). V lost 2 bases and J 7 bases, leaving 12 bases between the germline ends. Germline CDR1 PRHDT, CDR2 FYEKMQ (reference sequence). The CDR3 is 14 amino acids. The CDR3, as DNA: TGTGCCAGCAGCTTATTGGACTTCCCAAATGAGCAGTTCTTC. Amino acids: CASSLLDFPNEQFF.

The chain recombines TRBV7-2 with TRBJ2-1; 9 bases agree with TRBD2. Germline assignment: CDR1 SGHTA and CDR2 FQGNSA. The V gene end was trimmed by 1 base and the J gene end by 6 bases; junction bases not matched to a gene: 10. This CDR3 has 17 amino acids. This CDR3 reads CASSLGYSGGRFNEQFF. The CDR3 DNA is TGTGCCAGCAGCTTAGGGTACAGCGGGGGGCGATTCAATGAGCAGTTCTTC.

V usage is TRBV10-1 and J usage is TRBJ2-4, with a possible D match to TRBD1 (5 bases). The CDR3 has 15 residues. V was clipped by 6 bases and J by 0 bases, with 12 bases between them. Germline CDR1 reads WNHNN; CDR2 reads SYGVQD (reference sequence). The DNA of the CDR3 is TGCGCCAGCAGCGATCCACAGGTAGCCAAAAACATTCAGTACTTC. This sequence encodes CASSDPQVAKNIQYF.

The genes are TRBV4-1 and TRBJ1-2; TRBD1 matches 7 bases. Germline V gene lookup returns CDR1 MGHRA and CDR2 YSYEKL. The CDR3 totals 15 residues. With 3 bases clipped from V and 4 bases from J, the junction kept 8 bases outside the gene matches. In DNA, the CDR3 is TGCGCCAGCAGCCAGGGGCAGGGGGAGATCTATGGCTACACCTTC. Residues: CASSQGQGEIYGYTF.

The chain employs TRBV19 and TRBJ1-1; D may be TRBD1 (6 bases). CDR3 size: 13 residues. Trimming left V 1 base short and J 7 bases short, with 10 bases between. In germline, CDR1 is LNHDA, CDR2 SQIVND (reference sequence). CDR3 coding DNA: TGTGCCAGTAGTATAGTAGGGGGGAGTGAAGCTTTCTTT. The encoded protein is CASSIVGGSEAFF. The entire variable domain, with the rest obtained from reference TRBV19 and TRBJ1-1, is as follows: DGGITQSPKYLFRKEGQNVTLSCEQNLNHDAMYWYRQDPGQGLRLIYYSQIVNDFQKGDIAEGYSVSREKKESFPLTVTSAQKNPTAFYLCASSIVGGSEAFFGQGTRLTVV.

This clone showed up just once. The chain joins TRBV6-6 to TRBJ2-7, with D hard to call. Trimming removed 0 bases at V and 6 bases at J, with 12 bases between. From germline, CDR1 is MNHNY and CDR2 SVGAGI (reference sequence). The CDR3 length is 14 residues. For the CDR3, the DNA is TGTGCCAGCAGTTACTCGAGGAGTCAGCGCGAGCAGTACTTC. Amino acids: CASSYSRSQREQYF.

V usage is TRBV27 and J usage is TRBJ2-7, with D uncertain. CDR3 length: 14 residues. Trimming shortened V by 7 bases and J by 5 bases, and 18 bases separated the two germline ends. Germline assignment: CDR1 MNHEY and CDR2 SMNVEV (reference sequence). Written as DNA, the CDR3 is TGTGCCAGCAACAGACGAGGCAGGCCCCACGAGCAGTACTTC. Translated: CASNRRGRPHEQYF.

V usage is TRBV4-1 and J usage is TRBJ2-7; D possibly corresponds to TRBD1 (5 bases). The CDR3 sequence is 15 residues long. The V end lost 4 bases, the J end lost 2 bases, and 15 bases lay between the germline ends. Germline values: CDR1 MGHRA, CDR2 YSYEKL. CDR3 in amino acids: CASSPRPGNPYEQYF. The CDR3 DNA follows: TGCGCCAGCAGCCCCCGCCCAGGGAATCCCTACGAGCAGTACTTC.

The V call is TRBV7-9, the J call TRBJ2-1; D possibly uses TRBD1 or TRBD2 (5 bases each). CDR1 and CDR2 (germline): SEHNR, FQNEAQ (reference sequence). The CDR3 length is 15 residues. V shed 3 bases and J shed 4 bases, with 13 bases lying between them. The CDR3: CASSFLGERYNEQFF. The CDR3 coding sequence is TGTGCCAGCAGCTTTCTGGGGGAAAGGTACAATGAGCAGTTCTTC.

The rearrangement joins TRBV4-2 to TRBJ2-7; the D gene is possibly TRBD2 (5 bases). V lost 2 bases, J lost 2 bases, and 13 bases lay in between. Germline V gene data show CDR1 as LGHNA and CDR2 as YNFKEQ. CDR3 length: 15 amino acids. The CDR3 protein is CASSQPTSDAYEQYF. The CDR3 region has the DNA TGTGCCAGCAGCCAACCTACTAGTGACGCCTACGAGCAGTACTTC.

V usage is TRBV19 and J usage is TRBJ1-1; TRBD1 aligns across 9 bases. Trimming cost V 10 bases and J 0 bases; bases outside gene matches: 12. In germline, CDR1 is LNHDA, CDR2 SQIVND (reference sequence). The CDR3 consists of 16 residues. Written as DNA, the CDR3 is TGTGCCACCAGAACCGGACAGGGGAAGATGAACACTGAAGCTTTCTTT. This encodes CATRTGQGKMNTEAFF.